This TCR beta chain was identified in a study of blood T cell repertoires in COVID-19. For the study at large: COVID-19 samples, acute and convalescent, were from the United States, Italy and Spain. From T cells, B-cell-depleted T cells, or PBMCs came the material, which was cDNA or gDNA.

Assay: immunoSEQ multiplex PCR; the TCRdb copy retains only in-frame clones and omits some. The sample includes about 300,000 clones, over 70% of them seen just once. Sequencing was carried out using peripheral blood. The sequence was collected from a woman aged 45 to 65 with acute or convalescent COVID-19.

The CDR3 sequence is CAWSEPTGIYGYTF. The CDR3 nucleotides read TGTGCCTGGAGTGAACCGACAGGCATCTATGGCTACACCTTC. The V gene is TRBV30, the J gene TRBJ1-2; weak D call: TRBD1 (6 bases). This CDR3 is 14 amino acids long. Germline CDR1 GTSNPN, CDR2 SVGIG (reference sequence). The V gene lost 1 base and the J gene lost 4 bases, with 13 bases spanning the gap.